The sequence of this TCR beta chain was determined in a study of blood T cell repertoires in COVID-19 (TCRdb year 2020). With regard to the full study: Samples covering the acute and convalescent phases of COVID-19 were provided by collaborators in the United States, Italy and Spain. The prospective study material was composed of cDNA or gDNA derived from T cells, B-cell-depleted T cells, or PBMCs. The dataset comprised deeply sampled blood TCRbeta repertoires from subjects exposed to, actively infected with, or recovered from COVID-19. The repertoires were made available in a free public database intended to serve as a resource for research on the immune response to SARS-CoV-2. Samples were obtained from the ongoing ImmuneRACE study (first 160 participants) and from 1,000 to 1,500 subjects provided by 6 global collaborators. The sample metadata nearly always contained a de-identified subject ID, COVID-19 status, age in years and sex. Where HLA class I and class II types were available, the types were taken from metadata supplied by the sample provider, not from assay-based typing.

Enrolling through a virtual design, the prospective study's participants ranged in age from roughly 18 to 95 years and lived across roughly 24 United States geographic areas. In the prospective study, cohorts were assigned on the basis of participant-reported clinical history obtained from a screening survey and a study questionnaire. ImmuneRACE Cohort 3 recovered participants were defined by two consecutive negative NP/OP PCR tests, healthcare professional clearance, or symptom resolution. In the prospective study, whole blood, serum and a nasopharyngeal or oropharyngeal swab were collected from each participant by mobile phlebotomists. Participants in the prospective study had the option to provide additional blood draws and questionnaires over a roughly 2-month period. Before DNA extraction, prospective study blood samples were shipped either frozen or at room temperature. TCRbeta CDR3 regions were amplified from genomic DNA by means of the immunoSEQ Assay, a bias-controlled multiplex PCR. Concerning the study's data processing: The number of nucleated cells in each sample was estimated from the amplification of reference gene primers within the assay. Sequence reads were collapsed and filtered to measure the absolute abundance of every unique TCRbeta CDR3 rearrangement. For each sample, productive Simpson clonality was calculated as the square root of Simpson's diversity index across productive rearrangements. TCRdb mirrors the immuneACCESS table, restricted to in-frame sequences. Some clones are absent from its copies; in checked studies, under half trace to an unresolved V gene, and the reason for the others is unknown. The DNA gave D and trimming, while V, J and clone size come from that table. Within this sample are fewer than 400,000 clones, with 92% of them counted one time only. 15% to 20% of the sample comes from the top ten.

Points the paper makes about the study in general: How much clinical and demographic metadata was included differed by source and by participant, and the metadata was provided uncurated.

Remarks on this clone: It lacks a known antigen. It has no much larger one-base neighbor in the sample; base qualities were not kept.

The CDR1 and CDR2 encoded by the germline V gene are MDHEN and SYDVKM. Deletion took 3 bases off V and 0 bases off J, with a span of 6 bases between the germline ends. Measured from the cysteine to the phenylalanine, the CDR3 is 15 residues long. Left in the record is the CDR3 DNA by itself, 45 bases read in frame from the first base. The rearranged chain carries TRBV28 and TRBJ2-6; a weak D assignment points to TRBD2 (5 bases agree). The clonotype was recovered from a woman in her twenties or thirties who had recovered from COVID-19. What was sequenced was PBMCs or T cells enriched from blood (not recorded which). The CDR3 amino acid sequence is: CASSLAGSGANVLTF. The nucleotides are TGTGCCAGCAGTTTGGCGGGCTCTGGGGCCAACGTCCTGACTTTC.